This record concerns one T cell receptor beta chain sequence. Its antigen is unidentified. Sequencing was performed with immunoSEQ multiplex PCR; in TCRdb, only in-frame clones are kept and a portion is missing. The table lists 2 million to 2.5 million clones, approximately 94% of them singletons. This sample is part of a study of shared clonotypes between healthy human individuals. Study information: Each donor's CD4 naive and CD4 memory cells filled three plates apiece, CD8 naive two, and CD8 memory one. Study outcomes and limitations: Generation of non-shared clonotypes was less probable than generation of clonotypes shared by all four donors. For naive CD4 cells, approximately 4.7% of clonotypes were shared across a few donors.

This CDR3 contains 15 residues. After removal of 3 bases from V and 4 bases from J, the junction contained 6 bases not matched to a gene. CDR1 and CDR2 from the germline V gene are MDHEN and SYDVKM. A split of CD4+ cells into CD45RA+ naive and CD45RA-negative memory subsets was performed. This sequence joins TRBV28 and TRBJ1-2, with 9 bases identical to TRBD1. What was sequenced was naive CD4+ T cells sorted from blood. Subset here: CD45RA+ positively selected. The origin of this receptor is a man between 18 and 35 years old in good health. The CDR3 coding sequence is TGTGCCAGCAGTTTGCAGGGACAGGGTACCTATGGCTACACCTTC. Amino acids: CASSLQGQGTYGYTF.